The sequence of this T cell receptor beta chain was determined in a study of blood T cell repertoires in COVID-19. Looking at the study overall: COVID-19 samples from acute and convalescent phases originated in the United States, Italy and Spain. From T cells, B-cell-depleted T cells, or PBMCs came the material, which was cDNA or gDNA.

Original processing methods: The assay estimated nucleated cells by amplifying reference gene primers. This table comes from immunoSEQ multiplex PCR, and its TCRdb copy is limited to in-frame clones, with some not included. V and J calls and clone size follow that table, whereas D and trimming were derived from the DNA. Among about 410,000 clones listed, around 89% were seen once. Germline V CDR1 and CDR2: MDHEN, SYDVKM. V lost 7 bases, J lost 14 bases, and 29 bases stayed unmatched. This CDR3 spans 19 amino acids. This clonotype originated in a woman aged 40 to 50 with COVID-19, enrolled during active disease. This chain joins TRBV28 and TRBJ1-6; 7 nucleotides match TRBD1. Sequencing used peripheral blood. The CDR3 bases are TGTGCCAGCACTAATATAGGGTTTAACCGGGACAGCACCCCACGGTCCCTCCACTTT. This sequence encodes CASTNIGFNRDSTPRSLHF.